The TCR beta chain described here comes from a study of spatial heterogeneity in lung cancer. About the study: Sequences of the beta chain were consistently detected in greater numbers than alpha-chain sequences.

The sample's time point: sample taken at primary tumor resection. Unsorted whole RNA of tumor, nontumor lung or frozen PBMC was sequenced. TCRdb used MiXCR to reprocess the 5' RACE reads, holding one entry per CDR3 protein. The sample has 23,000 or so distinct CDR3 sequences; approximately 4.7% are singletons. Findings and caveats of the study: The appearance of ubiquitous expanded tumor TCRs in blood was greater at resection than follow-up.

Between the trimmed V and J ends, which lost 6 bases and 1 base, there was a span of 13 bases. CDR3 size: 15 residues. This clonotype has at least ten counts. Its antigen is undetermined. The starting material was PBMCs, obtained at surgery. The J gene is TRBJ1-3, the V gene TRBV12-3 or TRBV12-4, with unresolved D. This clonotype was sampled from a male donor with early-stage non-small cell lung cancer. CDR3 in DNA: TGTGCCAGCAGCCTAGGAGGAGGATCTGGAAACACCATATATTTT. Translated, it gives CASSLGGGSGNTIYF.